This T cell receptor (beta chain) comes out of a study of CD8+CD57+ T cells in acquired aplastic anemia. The overall study: Each DNA sample taken from sorted CD4+ and CD8+ cells came to 2.5 to 4 ug on average. Roughly 10.8 million reads were obtained on average for healthy donor CD4+ cells.

Genomic DNA, serving as template, underwent TCR beta VDJ and CDR3 profiling. One entry per CDR3 protein, called by TCRdb with MiXCR from the reads. The sample shows 98,000 or so distinct CDR3 sequences, less than 65% of them seen only once. To note about this clonotype: Its antigen is as yet unknown.

Whole-study findings and limits: Almost 30 CD8+ CDR3 sequences occurred in both the patients and the controls.

This CDR3 comprises 12 residues. The germline V gene encodes CDR1 SQVTM and CDR2 ANQGSEA. The V and J ends lost 4 bases and 6 bases respectively, with 13 bases between them. V usage is TRBV29-1 and J usage is TRBJ2-7, with D perhaps matching TRBD1 (5 bases). Sequencing was carried out using sorted CD4+, CD8+, or CD8+CD57+ T cells (not recorded which) from PBMCs. The clonotype was recovered from a human donor in good health, serving as a control. CDR3 coding DNA: TGCAGCGTTGGTCCAGGGCGCATCGAGCAGTACTTC. Translating gives CSVGPGRIEQYF.